The 2 T cell receptor beta chains below come from one sample, sequenced in a study of T cells after yellow fever vaccination. Using its own MiXCR run on the 5' RACE reads, TCRdb lists one record per CDR3 protein. The data hold some 340,000 distinct CDR3 sequences, with about 10% observed a single time. The sample in question was CD4+ T cells sorted from PBMCs, obtained 45 days after the yellow fever booster vaccination. These receptors were taken from a man aged 18 to 30 who received the YFV17D yellow fever vaccine.

This clonotype turned up a few times. The rearrangement uses TRBV19 and TRBJ2-3; D possibly corresponds to TRBD2 (5 bases). The germline V gene encodes CDR1 LNHDA and CDR2 SQIVND (reference sequence). This CDR3 has 16 residues. Trimming took 6 bases from V and 0 from J, leaving 16 bases between them. Written as DNA, the CDR3 is TGTGCCAGTAGCCAAGGGCGGCGCGGGAGCACAGATACGCAGTATTTT. Encoded protein: CASSQGRRGSTDTQYF.

In this sample, this clonotype turned up a few times. V and J are TRBV7-7 and TRBJ2-1; D may be TRBD1 or TRBD2 (6 bases each). V was cut by 6 bases and J by 7 bases, with 22 bases left in between. The CDR3 loop spans 16 amino acids. Germline CDR1 is SSHAT and CDR2 is FNYEAQ (reference sequence). The CDR3 DNA is TGTGCCAGCAGTCCAGGGCGCAGGGGAGGTTGGAATGAGCAGTTCTTC. As protein: CASSPGRRGGWNEQFF.